This TCR beta chain was identified in a study of blood T cell repertoires in COVID-19. Study-wide context: Sites in the United States, Italy and Spain provided acute and convalescent COVID-19 samples. PBMCs, B-cell-depleted T cells, or T cells were the source of the cDNA or gDNA that made up the material.

The germline CDR1 and CDR2 sequences are LGHNA and YSLEER. Trimming stripped 2 bases from V and 6 bases from J, with 25 bases between. There are 19 residues in the CDR3. As processed by the authors: Reference gene primers were amplified, and this amplification served to estimate nucleated cell counts. TCRdb's table, derived via immunoSEQ multiplex PCR, lists solely in-frame clones and lacks some. Clone size and the V and J calls come from that table; the DNA yielded D and trimming. This repertoire shows some 40,000 clones, approximately 80% found once; its top ten account for under 20%. Specimen: peripheral blood. This clonotype was sampled from an older man with acute or convalescent COVID-19. This chain uses TRBV4-3 with TRBJ2-2; D is perhaps TRBD1 (6 bases). The DNA for the CDR3 is TGCGCCAGCAGCCAATCCCCTGGCTTATCCAGGGGTAAGGCCGGGGAGCTGTTTTTT. Residues: CASSQSPGLSRGKAGELFF.